This entry is about one TCR beta chain. Germline loops: CDR1 LNHDA, CDR2 SQIVND (reference sequence). The CDR3 spans 16 residues. Trimming removed 6 bases from V and 5 bases from J, with 22 bases in between. This entry is derived from a study of blood T cell repertoires in COVID-19. Sequencing used immunoSEQ multiplex PCR; TCRdb keeps in-frame clones, though not all of them. The sample consists of some 150,000 clones, 87% of them appearing once. The clonotype comes from a man aged 45 to 65 who had recovered from COVID-19. The gene calls are TRBV19 and TRBJ2-5; D possibly corresponds to TRBD2 (7 bases). The sample comprised peripheral blood. The CDR3 nucleotides read TGTGCCAGTAGCCCCCTTGGCGGGGGCCCCGGGGAGACCCAGTACTTC. Its translation is CASSPLGGGPGETQYF.